What follows is one T cell receptor beta chain and its context. The data originate from a study of blood T cell repertoires in COVID-19. The repertoire was sequenced with immunoSEQ multiplex PCR; TCRdb's copy has only in-frame clones and lacks some. The sample has about 190,000 clones, more than 75% seen once. What was sequenced was peripheral blood. The sequence was obtained from a woman older than 75 with acute or convalescent COVID-19.

As DNA, the CDR3 is TGTGCCAGCAGCTATAACAGGGGGCCGGCTTCACCCCTCCACTTT. Amino acids: CASSYNRGPASPLHF. This rearrangement joins TRBV7-3 to TRBJ1-6; 9 nucleotides align to TRBD1. J gave up 9 bases and V 4 bases, and 7 bases lay outside the gene matches. This CDR3 comprises 15 residues. CDR1 and CDR2 (germline): SGHTA, FQGTGA.